These 3 T cell receptor beta chains share one sample of origin, sequenced in a study of Ad26.COV2.S vaccination and SARS-CoV-2 variants. As to treatment: roughly 20 received Ad26.COV2.S at low or high dose, single or two shots; 5 received placebo; per-sample allocation not given. Material that was analyzed had been drawn on day 63 after the first vaccine or placebo injection. Assay: immunoSEQ multiplex PCR; the TCRdb copy retains only in-frame clones and omits some. The sample holds approximately 280,000 clones, 70% to 90% seen once. Sample: peripheral blood, taken in a trial of Ad26.COV2.S vaccine versus placebo. These receptors came from a person aged 18 to 59 who received the Ad26.COV2.S COVID-19 vaccine or a placebo.

V gene TRBV2 combines with J gene TRBJ1-1, with a possible D match to TRBD1 (5 bases). The V and J ends lost 7 bases and 10 bases respectively, with 16 bases between them. CDR3 length: 12 residues. The V gene's germline CDR1 is SNHLY and CDR2 FYNNEI. CDR3 sequence (DNA): TGTGCCAGCAACGAAGCCTACGGGGGAGCTTTCTTT. Residues: CASNEAYGGAFF.

This chain connects TRBV19 to TRBJ2-4; D remains ambiguous. Germline V CDR1 and CDR2: LNHDA, SQIVND (reference sequence). V was pared by 1 base and J by 12 bases, with 10 bases between. This CDR3 comprises 12 residues. CDR3 nucleotide sequence: TGTGCCAGTAGTATAGGTTGGCAATCTCAGTACTTC. The encoded protein is CASSIGWQSQYF.

The J gene is TRBJ2-1, the V gene TRBV11-3; 7 positions match TRBD2. CDR3 length equals 17 residues. CDR1 SGHNT and CDR2 YENEEA come from the germline V gene. V trimming: 1 base; J trimming: 0 bases; junction bases outside the gene matches: 6. The CDR3, as DNA: TGTGCCAGCAGCTTAGCCCCCGGGGGGAGCTCCTACAATGAGCAGTTCTTC. Translated, it gives CASSLAPGGSSYNEQFF.